The 3 T cell receptor beta chains below come from one sample, sequenced in a study of CD8 T cells in Susac syndrome. An input of 0.5 to 1 ug of RNA was subjected to reverse transcription using random hexamers. Via MiXCR, TCRdb re-called the immunoSEQ multiplex PCR reads, giving one row per CDR3 protein. The data contain around 280,000 distinct CDR3 sequences, 92% of them singletons. The sample comprised CD4+ T cells from PBMCs. The receptors come from a human donor with multiple sclerosis.

The rearrangement joins TRBV6-2 or TRBV6-3 to TRBJ1-1; D not certain. From germline, CDR1 is MNHEY and CDR2 SVGEGT. Trimming left V 6 bases short and J 1 base short, with 6 bases between. The length of the CDR3 is 12 residues. In nucleotides, the CDR3 is TGTGCCAGCAGGGCCAGGAACACTGAAGCTTTCTTT. Its translation is CASRARNTEAFF.

V usage is TRBV7-2 and J usage is TRBJ2-3; no definite D call. From germline, CDR1 is SGHTA and CDR2 FQGNSA. Trimming took 7 bases from V and 0 from J, leaving 14 bases between them. This CDR3 is built from 15 residues. The CDR3 protein is CASTLEGRSTDTQYF. Written as DNA, the CDR3 is TGTGCCAGCACCCTGGAAGGCCGTAGCACAGATACGCAGTATTTT.

This chain joins TRBV7-3 and TRBJ2-1, with 8 nucleotides matching TRBD2. CDR3 length: 16 residues. The germline gives CDR1 SGHTA, CDR2 FQGTGA. Trimming at V came to 2 bases and at J to 5 bases, leaving 8 bases not matched to a gene. CDR3 coding DNA: TGTGCCAGCAGCTTATGGAGGCGGGGGGACAACAATGAGCAGTTCTTC. This encodes CASSLWRRGDNNEQFF.